The rows below give T cell receptor beta chains drawn from one sample of a study of early T cells in non-severe SARS-CoV-2 infection. MiXCR, applied by TCRdb to the 5' RACE reads, yields one record per CDR3 protein. The repertoire holds approximately 20,000 distinct CDR3 sequences, with 3.5% to 4.5% as singletons. Sequencing was performed on whole blood. These receptors originate from an adult who was a healthcare worker with PCR-confirmed SARS-CoV-2 infection or an uninfected control (not recorded which). CDR3s include the opening cysteine and the closing phenylalanine or tryptophan. The D gene is left open where the match is weak. Expanded clones are given a class, and other clones once, few, many or no size at all.

DNA	CDR3	D	V	J	size
TGCGCCAGCAGCTTCGACAGGGAATTGGGCCCCGGCAATCAGCCCCAGCATTTT	CASSFDRELGPGNQPQHF	TRBD1	TRBV5-1	TRBJ1-5	many
TGTGCCAGCAGCTTAGATCCCCGGTCAGGCCGGCCGGGAGATACGCAGTATTTT	CASSLDPRSGRPGDTQYF	NA	TRBV7-9	TRBJ2-3	many
TGCAGCGTTGCAGGGACAGATACGCAGTATTTT	CSVAGTDTQYF	NA	TRBV29-1	TRBJ2-3	NA
TGTGCCAGCAGCACTAGCGGGTCCGGCACAGATACGCAGTATTTT	CASSTSGSGTDTQYF	TRBD2	TRBV9	TRBJ2-3	many
TGTGCCAGCAGCTTCCCGAGGCCCAACACTGAAGCTTTCTTT	CASSFPRPNTEAFF	NA	TRBV7-9	TRBJ1-1	few
TGTGCCAGCAGCTTTTGGGGAGGTTCTGCGGATACGCAGTATTTT	CASSFWGGSADTQYF	NA	TRBV11-2	TRBJ2-3	many
TGTGCCATCAAGGCTAGCGGGGGAACAGATACGCAGTATTTT	CAIKASGGTDTQYF	TRBD2	TRBV10-3	TRBJ2-3	many
TGCGCCAGCAGGGCGGACAGGGGAGGTACTGAAGCTTTCTTT	CASRADRGGTEAFF	TRBD1	TRBV5-1	TRBJ1-1	NA
TGCGCCAGCAGCTCCTTGCAGGAGGACGAGCAGTACTTC	CASSSLQEDEQYF	NA	TRBV5-1	TRBJ2-7	many
TGTGCCAGCAGCCCCCACTATGAAGGCCTACATTCAGATACGCAGTATTTT	CASSPHYEGLHSDTQYF	NA	TRBV11-2	TRBJ2-3	few